Listed below are T cell receptor beta chains from one sample, sequenced in a study of OX40 agonist ivuxolimab in advanced cancers. Produced via immunoSEQ multiplex PCR; TCRdb's table is partial and in-frame only. The sample consists of 75,000 to 100,000 clones, about 84% of them appearing once. Sequenced material: CD4+ or CD8+ T cells sorted from blood, taken in a trial of the OX40 agonist ivuxolimab. The receptors come from an adult with an advanced solid tumor such as melanoma, head and neck, liver or kidney cancer. The CDR3 runs from the conserved cysteine through the conserved F or W.

>TRBJ2-1|TRBV21-1
CASSKGRTSGSENEQFF
>TRBJ2-7|TRBV7-6
CASSLTGTSGTSSYEQYF
>TRBJ1-4|TRBV7-5
CARSLSRFGEKLFF
>TRBJ1-4|TRBV5-4
CASSADRREKLFF
>TRBJ2-7|TRBV19
CASSETGPYEQYF
>TRBJ2-7|TRBV5-4
CASSTTGGRYEQYF
>TRBJ2-7|TRBV18
CASSPTGGRSYEQYF
>TRBJ2-7|TRBV6-5
CASDDRPSSYEQYF
>TRBJ1-4|TRBV7-9
CASSVRTGTNEKLFF
>TRBJ2-2|TRBV5-4
CASSNANTGELFF
>TRBJ2-1|TRBV13
CASSAGLAGVGEQFF
>TRBJ2-2|TRBV7-9
CASSFWGGDAGELFF
>TRBJ1-2|TRBV27
CASSTGPNYGYTF
>TRBJ1-2|TRBV5-6
CASSMGQGYTNYGYTF
>TRBJ1-3|TRBV6-1
CASKRGDGNTIYF
>TRBJ2-7|TRBV12-5
CASGGTGTYEQYF
>TRBJ2-7|TRBV2
CASTHSGTYEQYF
>TRBJ1-1|TRBV4-2
CASSQELSEGAAAFF
>TRBJ1-5|TRBV7-2
CASSSPGGSNQPQHF
>TRBJ2-7|TRBV6-1
CASRLGLAKEYEQYF
>TRBJ1-6|TRBV5-1
CASSLVPGAGNSPLHF
>TRBJ2-7|TRBV7-9
CASSLSLGGEQYF
>TRBJ1-2|TRBV5-4
CASSSRSQGKYGYTF
>TRBJ2-7|TRBV6-1
CASRKDRDNYEQYF
>TRBJ2-3|TRBV28
CASSFGKTSTDTQYF
>-|TRBV5-6
CASSLPGQGGSYEQYF
>TRBJ2-7|TRBV29-1
CSTSTGTSFGEQYF
>TRBJ2-7|TRBV15
CATSPSSGNGEQYF
>TRBJ1-2|TRBV6-6
CASTQNYGYTF
>TRBJ1-5|TRBV6-1
CASEGGVAVNQPQHF
>TRBJ1-2|TRBV30
CAWSGGNRVDGYTF
>TRBJ1-2|TRBV29-1
CSVDSGTGDFGYTF
>TRBJ1-1|TRBV25-1
CASSRQGGTEAFF
>TRBJ2-2|TRBV29-1
CSVRASGGLNTGELFF
>TRBJ2-7|TRBV2
CASRTRLAGVPYEQYF
>-|TRBV6-5
CASSYSGRAAGEQYF
>TRBJ2-6|TRBV12-5
CASGFSLSLSGANVLTF
>TRBJ1-1|TRBV5-1
CASKLQTTNTEAFF
>TRBJ1-3|TRBV4-1
CASSLGGVSSGNTIYF
>TRBJ2-1|TRBV4-1
CASSHLVANNEQFF
>TRBJ1-1|TRBV7-8
CASSLGGQSTEAFF
>TRBJ1-3|TRBV6-5
CASSYQQTGLGNTIYF
>TRBJ2-2|TRBV9
CASSVELDTGELFF
>TRBJ2-1|TRBV4-1
CASSPGDSGRNEQFF
>TRBJ1-1|TRBV27
CASSLLLGQSPGVAFF
>TRBJ2-3|TRBV12-5
CASGLGNRDWGRDTQYF
>TRBJ1-2|TRBV19
CASNADRGFYGYTF
>TRBJ2-7|TRBV5-6
CASRLPGTGTSYEQYF
>TRBJ1-5|TRBV18
CASSPPEGPIWPQHF
>TRBJ1-1|TRBV10-1
CASSRGTVGDPEAFF
>TRBJ1-2|TRBV4-3
CASSQEGTAGSARNYGYTF
>TRBJ2-1|TRBV5-6
CASSLIQAFYNEQFF
>TRBJ2-7|TRBV5-1
CASSLERNYEQYF
>TRBJ2-7|TRBV7-8
CASSLRGRGLFYEQYF